Sequencing of this TCR beta chain was carried out in a study of cytomegalovirus exposure and HLA in healthy donors. Study background: An earlier analysis found fewer than 140 million unique TCR beta sequences from 200 million or so T cells. Study outcomes and limitations: The productive fraction for most TCR beta V segments was about 90% or about 30% in an earlier analysis. Several V segments, TRBV6-2 and TRBV6-3 among them, could not be told apart and were dropped.

The primer mix had 60 Vbeta and 13 Jbeta primers. Profiling relied on immunoSEQ multiplex PCR, and the TCRdb table lists in-frame clones only, not all of them. The table records about 150,000 clones, around 74% of them present only once. The CDR3 spans 18 residues. Trimming stripped 1 base from V and 1 base from J, with 17 bases between. CDR1 SGHAT and CDR2 FQNNGV come from the germline V gene. With regard to this clone: Antigen unknown.

The genes are TRBV11-2 and TRBJ1-3; D might be TRBD1 (6 bases). The origin of this receptor is a man younger than 35 in good health and CMV-seronegative. What was sequenced was PBMCs. CDR3 nucleotides: TGTGCCAGCAGCTTAGGAGACAGGCTCCACGTTTCTGGAAACACCATATATTTT. Its translation: CASSLGDRLHVSGNTIYF.